This TCR beta chain was identified during a study of blood T cell repertoires in COVID-19. Study-level background: COVID-19 samples from acute and convalescent phases originated in the United States, Italy and Spain. PBMCs, B-cell-depleted T cells, or T cells provided the cDNA or gDNA that made up the material.

As processed by the authors: Reference gene primers were amplified, and this amplification served to estimate nucleated cell counts. Clones were sequenced by immunoSEQ multiplex PCR, and TCRdb holds only the in-frame ones, with some missing. V, J and clone size are those of that table, while D and trimming were read from the DNA. Among tens of thousands of clones listed, roughly 72% were seen once. V was trimmed by 7 bases and J by 6 bases, leaving 18 bases between them. Looked up from germline, CDR1 is MGHDK and CDR2 is SYGVNS. The CDR3 is 14 residues long. Patients of the Seattle cohort, enrolled during active infection, were followed longitudinally.

V is TRBV25-1 and J is TRBJ2-5, with D possibly TRBD2 on 6 matching bases. The sequenced sample was peripheral blood. The origin of this receptor is a woman in her 70s with COVID-19, enrolled during active disease. The CDR3, as DNA: TGTGCCAGCATCGCCGGGGAGGTCGCAAAGACCCAGTACTTC. Protein product: CASIAGEVAKTQYF.